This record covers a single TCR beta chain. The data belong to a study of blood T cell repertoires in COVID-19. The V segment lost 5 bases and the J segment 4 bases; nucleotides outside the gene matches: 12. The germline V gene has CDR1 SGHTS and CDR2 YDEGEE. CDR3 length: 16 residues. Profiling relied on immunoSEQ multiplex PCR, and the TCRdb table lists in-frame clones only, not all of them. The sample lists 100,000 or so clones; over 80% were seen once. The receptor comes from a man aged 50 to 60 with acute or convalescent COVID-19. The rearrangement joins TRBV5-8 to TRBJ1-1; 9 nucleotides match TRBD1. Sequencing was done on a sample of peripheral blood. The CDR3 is CASRATGGRMGTEAFF. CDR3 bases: TGTGCCAGCAGAGCTACAGGGGGCCGGATGGGCACTGAAGCTTTCTTT.